This T cell receptor beta chain appears in the sequencing data of a study of T cell responses to AZD1222 COVID-19 vaccine. Study-wide points: Among vaccine-associated CD4 TCRs, coverage spanned spike, with dominance at 160-218 and 743-854. Seropositive AZD1222 recipients at baseline numbered only 6 or 7. Researchers took repertoire samples only after the peak T cell response had come. Donors in the cohort were predominantly white British and more often female, and clonal diversity was possibly underestimated.

Generated by immunoSEQ multiplex PCR, the TCRdb table keeps only in-frame clones and is missing some. The sample lists fewer than 150,000 clones, 85% to 95% occurring once. This clone was observed a few times. Its antigen is undetermined. Trimming pared 5 bases from V and 3 bases from J, leaving 8 bases between. CDR3 length: 14 residues. Germline V gives CDR1 LNHDA, CDR2 SQIVND (reference sequence). Material: peripheral blood, obtained 28 days after the second AZD1222 dose. The gene calls are TRBV19 and TRBJ1-6; D gene unclear. The origin of this receptor is an adult who received the AZD1222 COVID-19 vaccine. The CDR3: CASSYMVYNSPLHF. The CDR3 coding sequence is TGTGCCAGTAGTTATATGGTCTATAATTCACCCCTCCACTTT.